These 13 T cell receptor beta chains were all obtained from the same sample, sequenced in a study of control samples from healthy donors and cancer patients. Measured with immunoSEQ multiplex PCR; TCRdb has only the in-frame clones, and not every one. Counted here are 50,000 to 55,000 clones, around 90% occurring once; the ten biggest clones make up roughly an eighth. What was sequenced was PBMCs. These receptors came from a man aged 60 to 69 with head and neck cancer.

The rearrangement uses TRBV6-5 and TRBJ1-3, with D possibly matching TRBD1 (5 bases). V was pared by 6 bases and J by 0 bases, with 9 bases between. CDR3 length equals 14 residues. Germline-derived CDR1 and CDR2 are MNHEY and SVGAGI. The CDR3 DNA follows: TGTGCCAGCAGCCGACAGTTCTCTGGAAACACCATATATTTT. This sequence encodes CASSRQFSGNTIYF.

This chain links TRBV5-1 with TRBJ2-3, with a weak D call TRBD2 (6 bases). CDR3 length: 16 amino acids. Germline CDR1 and CDR2: SGHRS and YFSETQ. Trimming shortened V by 3 bases and J by 2 bases, and 16 bases separated the two germline ends. CDR3 bases: TGCGCCAGCAGCTACGGGGGAAGGCGCCTCACAGATACGCAGTATTTT. Its translation is CASSYGGRRLTDTQYF.

V gene TRBV7-9 combines with J gene TRBJ2-3, with 8 positions matching TRBD2. The V gene end was trimmed by 5 bases and the J gene end by 3 bases; junction bases not matched to a gene: 4. CDR3 size: 14 residues. The germline V gene encodes CDR1 SEHNR and CDR2 FQNEAQ (reference sequence). The CDR3 sequence: CASSMGGGTDTQYF. CDR3 DNA: TGTGCCAGCAGCATGGGCGGGGGGACAGATACGCAGTATTTT.

The count of this clone is one. The genes are TRBV27 and TRBJ2-7; the match to TRBD1 covers 8 bases. The CDR3 runs to 14 residues. V shed 6 bases, J shed 1 base, and the junction held 5 bases outside the gene matches. Germline V gene lookup returns CDR1 MNHEY and CDR2 SMNVEV (reference sequence). CDR3 residues: CASSPGGISYEQYF. In DNA form, the CDR3 reads TGTGCCAGCAGCCCAGGGGGCATATCCTACGAGCAGTACTTC.

As regards this clone: An end of the junction does not agree with germline; a read error may underlie this. The rearrangement uses TRBV7-2 and TRBJ2-5; TRBD2 might be the D (6 bases). This CDR3 has 15 amino acids. In germline, CDR1 is SGHTA, CDR2 FQGNSA. The CDR3 sequence: CASILRTGVQETQYF. CDR3 coding DNA: TGTGCCAGCATCTTACGAACGGGAGTACAAGAGACCCAGTACTTC. The variable domain in full, completed from reference TRBV7-2 and TRBJ2-5, reads GAGVSQSPSNKVTEKGKDVELRCDPISGHTALYWYRQSLGQGLEFLIYFQGNSAPDKSGLPSDRFSAERTGGSVSTLTIQRTQQEDSAVYLCASILRTGVQETQYFGPGTRLLVL.

J is TRBJ2-7 and V is TRBV19, with TRBD1 as a possible D gene (5 bases). The length of the CDR3 is 14 residues. V lost 1 base and J 2 bases, leaving 9 bases between the germline ends. CDR1 and CDR2 from the germline V gene are LNHDA and SQIVND (reference sequence). The CDR3 sequence is CASSIAQGTYEQYF. The CDR3 DNA is TGTGCCAGTAGTATAGCGCAGGGTACCTACGAGCAGTACTTC.

The gene calls are TRBV7-2 and TRBJ1-4; the D is unclear. The CDR3 has 15 residues. CDR1 and CDR2 from the germline V gene are SGHTA and FQGNSA. V was pared by 5 bases and J by 4 bases, with 14 bases between. The CDR3 sequence: CASSPNGILNEKLFF. CDR3 nucleotide sequence: TGTGCCAGCAGCCCGAATGGGATTCTTAATGAAAAACTGTTTTTT.

This clone was seen a single time. The V call is TRBV29-1, the J call TRBJ2-3; D ambiguous. This CDR3 spans 14 amino acids. Germline V gives CDR1 SQVTM, CDR2 ANQGSEA. The V and J ends lost 4 bases and 0 bases respectively, with 11 bases between them. The chain's CDR3 is CSVVRSASTDTQYF. The CDR3, as DNA: TGCAGCGTTGTTCGGTCCGCTAGCACAGATACGCAGTATTTT.

V usage is TRBV18 and J usage is TRBJ2-7; D is perhaps TRBD1 or TRBD2 (5 bases each). In germline, CDR1 is KGHSH, CDR2 LQKENI. This CDR3 region has 16 residues. V lost 3 bases, J lost 0 bases, and 15 bases lay in between. In DNA, the CDR3 is TGTGCCAGCTCACCGGGATTGGCAGGGAGCTCCTACGAGCAGTACTTC. Amino acids: CASSPGLAGSSYEQYF.

The V and J genes are TRBV4-2 and TRBJ2-6, with TRBD1 identical over 8 bases. The CDR3 length is 17 residues. Germline CDR1 is LGHNA and CDR2 is YNFKEQ. V lost 6 bases, J lost 3 bases, and 10 bases stayed unmatched. The CDR3 protein is CASRGAGQAGGANVLTF. The CDR3 region has the DNA TGTGCCAGCAGAGGCGCGGGACAGGCGGGTGGGGCCAACGTCCTGACTTTC.

The chain recombines TRBV5-1 with TRBJ2-1; 12 nucleotides line up with TRBD2. J was trimmed by 8 bases and V by 3 bases; bases with no gene match: 15. Germline CDR1 SGHRS, CDR2 YFSETQ. This CDR3 spans 18 amino acids. CDR3 DNA sequence: TGCGCCAGCAGCTCCCCACCTAGCGGGGGGGCCGCTAACGATGAGCAGTTCTTC. Protein: CASSSPPSGGAANDEQFF.

The chain recombines TRBV28 with TRBJ2-1; D gene ambiguous. The CDR3 is made up of 15 amino acids. V was cut by 8 bases and J by 7 bases, with 21 bases left in between. Germline CDR1 and CDR2: MDHEN and SYDVKM. The CDR3 loop is CASLTNLPAPNEQFF. The CDR3 DNA reads TGTGCCAGCCTGACGAACCTCCCAGCCCCAAATGAGCAGTTCTTC.

The chain recombines TRBV5-4 with TRBJ2-5; the D gene is possibly TRBD1 (6 bases). Germline V gene sequence: CDR1 SGHNT, CDR2 YYREEE (reference sequence). The CDR3 spans 14 residues. Trimming took 0 bases from V and 3 from J, leaving 9 bases between them. The CDR3 DNA sequence: TGTGCCAGCAGCTTGGGGGCAGGGGAAGAGACCCAGTACTTC. Its protein is CASSLGAGEETQYF.